This TCR beta chain was recorded in a study of monozygotic twins with inflammatory bowel disease. Whole-study results and caveats: The analysis did not separate different T cell subtypes. By inverse Simpson index, TCRbeta diversity was lower in IBD patients than in healthy co-twins.

The CDR3 is made up of 16 amino acids. The germline V gene encodes CDR1 MGHDK and CDR2 SYGVNS. Donors each gave over 2 ml of blood. A remark on this clonotype: Its antigen is unidentified.

Template switching added UMIs carrying a 6-nucleotide sample barcode. TCRdb reprocessed the 5' RACE reads and keeps a single row for each CDR3 protein, giving no DNA. The sample yields approximately 200,000 distinct CDR3 sequences, of which the top ten take up around 1.5%. This chain links TRBV25-1 with TRBJ2-1; the TCRdb D gene call, TRBD1, has no DNA to confirm it. The sequence derives from a human donor with ulcerative colitis or Crohn's disease, or a healthy co-twin of an affected twin (not recorded which). Input material: blood. The CDR3 sequence: CASRARTGGDYNEQFF. Based on the CDR3 plus reference TRBV25-1 and TRBJ2-1, the full variable domain is EADIYQTPRYLVIGTGKKITLECSQTMGHDKMYWYQQDPGMELHLIHYSYGVNSTEKGDLSSESTVSRIRTEHFPLTLESARPSHTSQYLCASRARTGGDYNEQFFGPGTRLTVL.